These 18 T cell receptor beta chains came from one sample sequenced in a study of blood T cell repertoires in COVID-19 (dated by TCRdb to the early 2020s). Library creation used the immunoSEQ multiplex PCR assay. TCRdb limited this immuneACCESS table to in-frame rearrangements with V and J called. A share of clones is missing; checked studies link under half to unresolved V genes, and the rest is unexplained. For this sample the table gives 50,000 to 80,000 clones, of which more than 65% were detected only once. The ten biggest clones cover roughly 5.4% of the sample. The sample consisted of peripheral blood. These receptors were collected from a human donor in a cohort sampled during active COVID-19.

This sequence joins TRBV9 and TRBJ2-3, with D possibly matching TRBD2 (5 bases). In germline, CDR1 is SGDLS, CDR2 YYNGEE. V was shortened by 4 bases and J by 2 bases, with 14 bases between the two germline ends. This CDR3 contains 15 residues. The CDR3 DNA sequence: TGTGCCAGCAGCCTAACCCAGCGGCACACAGATACGCAGTATTTT. Protein product: CASSLTQRHTDTQYF.

The table lists this clone with a few counts. The chain combines TRBV5-1 with TRBJ1-1; D gene uncertain. The CDR3 contains 11 residues. Trimming left V 7 bases short and J 6 bases short, with 10 bases between. In germline, CDR1 is SGHRS, CDR2 YFSETQ. CDR3: CASQGGAEAFF. The DNA for the CDR3 is TGCGCCAGCCAAGGAGGCGCTGAAGCTTTCTTT.

The chain combines TRBV30 with TRBJ1-5; 10 bases are a match to TRBD1. The CDR3 sequence is 15 residues long. The V gene's germline CDR1 is GTSNPN and CDR2 SVGIG (reference sequence). Germline trimming cut 3 bases from V and 7 bases from J; bases unmatched to any gene: 9. DNA of the CDR3: TGTGCCTGGAGCCTGGGACAGGGGAAAAGGCAGCCCCAGCATTTT. It translates to CAWSLGQGKRQPQHF.

The chain carries TRBV27 and TRBJ1-4, with a weak D call TRBD1 (6 bases). Trimming left V 5 bases short and J 3 bases short, with 10 bases between. CDR3 size: 14 residues. Germline CDR1 and CDR2: MNHEY and SMNVEV (reference sequence). CDR3 DNA: TGTGCCAGCAGTCGGGGACAACCTAATGAAAAACTGTTTTTT. Translation gives CASSRGQPNEKLFF.

This clone was counted only a few times. The CDR3 sequence: CASSEAADTGELFF. CDR3 DNA sequence: TGTGCCAGCAGCGAGGCTGCGGACACCGGGGAGCTGTTTTTT. This chain joins TRBV9 and TRBJ2-2; D is unclear. V dropped 3 bases and J dropped 3 bases, with 9 bases sitting between them. The CDR3 totals 14 residues. Per the germline V gene, CDR1 is SGDLS and CDR2 is YYNGEE.

The gene calls are TRBV30 and TRBJ1-5; D might be TRBD1 (6 bases). V lost 1 base, J lost 3 bases, and 13 bases lay in between. The CDR3 length is 15 residues. The germline gives CDR1 GTSNPN, CDR2 SVGIG (reference sequence). This CDR3 is CAWSGGRGDNQPQHF. CDR3 nucleotides: TGTGCCTGGAGTGGGGGCAGGGGAGACAATCAGCCCCAGCATTTT. The variable domain in full, completed from reference TRBV30 and TRBJ1-5, reads SQTIHQWPATLVQPVGSPLSLECTVEGTSNPNLYWYRQAAGRGLQLLFYSVGIGQISSEVPQNLSASRPQDRQFILSSKKLLLSDSGFYLCAWSGGRGDNQPQHFGDGTRLSIL.

This clone is categorized as medium-sized (0.01 to 0.1%). The chain uses TRBV30 and TRBJ2-7; the match to TRBD1 covers 7 bases. The junction had 9 bases not matched to a gene; V was cut back by 1 base and J by 6 bases. Germline lookup yields CDR1 GTSNPN and CDR2 SVGIG (reference sequence). The CDR3 is made up of 14 amino acids. CDR3: CAWSGSLDRFEQYF. The CDR3 nucleotides are TGTGCCTGGAGTGGATCCCTGGACAGGTTCGAGCAGTACTTC.

This clone was recorded once. As DNA, the CDR3 is TGTGCCAGTAGTACCAGAAGGACAGGGAGGAACTATGGCTACACCTTC. Amino acid sequence: CASSTRRTGRNYGYTF. The chain combines TRBV19 with TRBJ1-2; 8 nucleotides agree with TRBD1. The CDR3 totals 16 residues. The V segment lost 4 bases and the J segment 2 bases; nucleotides outside the gene matches: 9. Germline V gene lookup returns CDR1 LNHDA and CDR2 SQIVND (reference sequence).

V usage is TRBV5-4 and J usage is TRBJ2-1; 10 positions match TRBD1. V lost 4 bases, J lost 6 bases, and 7 bases stayed unmatched. The germline gives CDR1 SGHNT, CDR2 YYREEE (reference sequence). There are 15 residues in the CDR3. CDR3 sequence (DNA): TGTGCCAGCAGCGGAGGACAGGGGGGACTCAATGAGCAGTTCTTC. Translated, it gives CASSGGQGGLNEQFF.

The chain has TRBV2 and TRBJ2-2; possible D gene TRBD1, 5 bases. The CDR3 consists of 14 residues. CDR1 and CDR2 (germline): SNHLY, FYNNEI. Trimming removed 2 bases at V and 6 bases at J, with 10 bases between. CDR3 nucleotides: TGTGCCAGCAGTGAAAAGGACATACCCGGGGAGCTGTTTTTT. The encoded protein is CASSEKDIPGELFF.

This chain connects TRBV19 to TRBJ1-1, with D unresolved. Trimming shortened V by 11 bases and J by 1 base, and 11 bases separated the two germline ends. CDR1 is LNHDA, CDR2 SQIVND, per germline (reference sequence). The CDR3 runs 12 residues. The chain's CDR3 is CAASRWNTEAFF. The CDR3 nucleotides are TGTGCCGCCTCCCGGTGGAACACTGAAGCTTTCTTT. The full variable domain, in which reference TRBV19 and TRBJ1-1 provide the parts outside the CDR3, is DGGITQSPKYLFRKEGQNVTLSCEQNLNHDAMYWYRQDPGQGLRLIYYSQIVNDFQKGDIAEGYSVSREKKESFPLTVTSAQKNPTAFYLCAASRWNTEAFFGQGTRLTVV.

The chain joins TRBV9 to TRBJ2-1; tentative D call: TRBD1 (6 bases). Per germline, CDR1 SGDLS and CDR2 YYNGEE. V was cut by 4 bases and J by 7 bases, with 21 bases left in between. This CDR3 has 16 residues. The CDR3 coding sequence is TGTGCCAGCAGCCGGATAAGCCTCCCGGGACAAAATGAGCAGTTCTTC. Amino acids: CASSRISLPGQNEQFF.

The chain is built from TRBV7-2 and TRBJ2-1, with D possibly being TRBD1 (6 bases). Germline V CDR1 and CDR2: SGHTA, FQGNSA. V was pared by 1 base and J by 4 bases, with 23 bases between. The CDR3 sequence is 19 residues long. For the CDR3, the DNA is TGTGCCAGCAGCTTAGAAGGGGGTGAGGGGCCCCTAATTTACAATGAGCAGTTCTTC. Its translation: CASSLEGGEGPLIYNEQFF.

The chain uses TRBV5-1 and TRBJ2-3; 15 nucleotides line up with TRBD2. In germline, CDR1 is SGHRS, CDR2 YFSETQ. With V trimmed by 4 bases and J by 4 bases, 4 bases remained unmatched. CDR3 length equals 16 residues. CDR3 amino acids: CASSEGLAGGSDTQYF. CDR3 nucleotide sequence: TGCGCCAGCAGCGAGGGACTAGCGGGGGGTTCAGATACGCAGTATTTT.

The chain couples TRBV28 to TRBJ2-3, with TRBD2 matching 9 bases. Germline CDR1 MDHEN, CDR2 SYDVKM. This CDR3 has 17 residues. Trimming took 3 bases from V and 3 from J; bases not matched to a gene: 10. The CDR3 DNA reads as TGTGCCAGCAGTTTGATCCCGGGTAGCGGGGGAACAGATACGCAGTATTTT. Its translation: CASSLIPGSGGTDTQYF.

This chain connects TRBV7-8 to TRBJ1-2, with TRBD1 matching over 9 bases. This CDR3 is 15 amino acids long. CDR1 and CDR2 from the germline V gene are SGHVS and FQNEAQ. The ends lost 7 bases at V and 3 bases at J; junction bases unmatched: 9. The CDR3 sequence: CASKPSRTGDYGYTF. In nucleotides, the CDR3 is TGTGCCAGCAAGCCTTCAAGGACAGGGGACTATGGCTACACCTTC.

This clone has at least ten counts. The chain carries TRBV2 and TRBJ2-2, with a possible D match to TRBD2 (6 bases). CDR1 and CDR2 from the germline V gene are SNHLY and FYNNEI. V was trimmed by 6 bases and J by 1 base, leaving 12 bases between them. This CDR3 comprises 15 residues. Here the CDR3 reads CASSPAGGNTGELFF. CDR3 nucleotide sequence: TGTGCCAGCAGCCCAGCCGGGGGGAACACCGGGGAGCTGTTTTTT.

A few counts support this clone. The chain combines TRBV7-9 with TRBJ2-5, with a weak D call TRBD2 (5 bases). The V gene's germline CDR1 is SEHNR and CDR2 FQNEAQ (reference sequence). V gave up 3 bases and J gave up 3 bases, with 17 bases separating them. The CDR3 sequence is 16 residues long. In nucleotides, the CDR3 is TGTGCCAGCAGCTTCCCCGGAACTAGACCTGAAGAGACCCAGTACTTC. It codes for CASSFPGTRPEETQYF.